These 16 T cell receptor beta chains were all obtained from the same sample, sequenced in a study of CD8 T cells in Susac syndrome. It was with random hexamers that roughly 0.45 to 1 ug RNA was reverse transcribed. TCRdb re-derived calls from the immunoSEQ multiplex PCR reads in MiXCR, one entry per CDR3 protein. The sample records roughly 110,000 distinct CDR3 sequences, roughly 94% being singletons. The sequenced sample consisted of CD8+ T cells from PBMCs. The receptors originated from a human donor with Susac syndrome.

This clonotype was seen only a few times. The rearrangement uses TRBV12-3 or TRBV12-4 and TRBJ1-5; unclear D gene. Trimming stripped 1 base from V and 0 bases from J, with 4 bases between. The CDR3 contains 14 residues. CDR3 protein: CASSLVGSNQPQHF. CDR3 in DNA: TGTGCCAGCAGTTTAGTAGGTAGCAATCAGCCCCAGCATTTT.

CDR3 protein: CASGWPAFF. The CDR3 DNA is TGTGCCAGCGGCTGGCCAGCTTTCTTT. This rearrangement joins TRBV12-3 or TRBV12-4 to TRBJ1-1, with unresolved D. The CDR3 covers 9 residues. V was trimmed by 8 bases and J by 10 bases, leaving 8 bases between them.

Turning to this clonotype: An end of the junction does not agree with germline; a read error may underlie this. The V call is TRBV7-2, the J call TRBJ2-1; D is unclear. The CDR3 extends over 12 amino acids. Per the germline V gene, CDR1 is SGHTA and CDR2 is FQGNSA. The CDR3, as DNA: TGTGCCAGCAGCTTAGACTACCATGAGCAGTTCTTC. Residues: CASSLDYHEQFF.

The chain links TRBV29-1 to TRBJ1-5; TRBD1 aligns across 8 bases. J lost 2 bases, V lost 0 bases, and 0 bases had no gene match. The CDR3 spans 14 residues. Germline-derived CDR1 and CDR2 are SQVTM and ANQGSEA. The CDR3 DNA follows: TGCAGCGTTGAAGAGACAGGGGGCAATCAGCCCCAGCATTTT. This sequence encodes CSVEETGGNQPQHF.

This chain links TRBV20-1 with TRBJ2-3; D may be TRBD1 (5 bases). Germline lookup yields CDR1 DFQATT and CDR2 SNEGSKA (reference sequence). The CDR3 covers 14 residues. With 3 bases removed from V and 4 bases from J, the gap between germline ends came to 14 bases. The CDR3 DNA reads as TGCAGTGCTAGGATAATCAGCAGGGCAGATACGCAGTATTTT. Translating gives CSARIISRADTQYF.

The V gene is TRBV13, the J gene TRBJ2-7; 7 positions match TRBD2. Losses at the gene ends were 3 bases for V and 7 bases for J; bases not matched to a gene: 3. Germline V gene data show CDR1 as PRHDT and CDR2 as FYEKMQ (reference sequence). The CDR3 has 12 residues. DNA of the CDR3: TGTGCCAGCAGCTTGCTGGGGGGGGAGCAGTACTTC. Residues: CASSLLGGEQYF. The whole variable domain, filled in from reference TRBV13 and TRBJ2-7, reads AAGVIQSPRHLIKEKRETATLKCYPIPRHDTVYWYQQGPGQDPQFLISFYEKMQSDKGSIPDRFSAQQFSDYHSELNMSSLELGDSALYFCASSLLGGEQYFGPGTRLTVT.

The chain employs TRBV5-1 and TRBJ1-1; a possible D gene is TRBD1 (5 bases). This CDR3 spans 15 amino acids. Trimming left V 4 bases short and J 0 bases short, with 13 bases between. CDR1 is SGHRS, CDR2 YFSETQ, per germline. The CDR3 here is CASSPGRIVNTEAFF. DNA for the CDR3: TGCGCCAGCAGCCCGGGACGGATAGTGAACACTGAAGCTTTCTTT. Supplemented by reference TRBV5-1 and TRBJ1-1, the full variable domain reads KAGVTQTPRYLIKTRGQQVTLSCSPISGHRSVSWYQQTPGQGLQFLFEYFSETQRNKGNFPGRFSGRQFSNSRSEMNVSTLELGDSALYLCASSPGRIVNTEAFFGQGTRLTVV.

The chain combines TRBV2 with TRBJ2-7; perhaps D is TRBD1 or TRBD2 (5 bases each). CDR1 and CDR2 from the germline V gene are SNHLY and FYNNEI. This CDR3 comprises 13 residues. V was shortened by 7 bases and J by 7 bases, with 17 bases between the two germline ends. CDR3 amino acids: CASTRGRDGEQYF. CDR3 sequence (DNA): TGTGCCAGCACGAGGGGCAGGGATGGGGAGCAGTACTTC. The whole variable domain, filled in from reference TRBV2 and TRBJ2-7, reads EPEVTQTPSHQVTQMGQEVILRCVPISNHLYFYWYRQILGQKVEFLVSFYNNEISEKSEIFDDQFSVERPDGSNFTLKIRSTKLEDSAMYFCASTRGRDGEQYFGPGTRLTVT.

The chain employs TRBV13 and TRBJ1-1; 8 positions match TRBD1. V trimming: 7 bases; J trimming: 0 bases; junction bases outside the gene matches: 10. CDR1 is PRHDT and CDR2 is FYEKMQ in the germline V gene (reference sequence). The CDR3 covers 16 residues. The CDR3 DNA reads TGTGCCAGCATTCTAGATCGGGACAGGATGAACACTGAAGCTTTCTTT. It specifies CASILDRDRMNTEAFF.

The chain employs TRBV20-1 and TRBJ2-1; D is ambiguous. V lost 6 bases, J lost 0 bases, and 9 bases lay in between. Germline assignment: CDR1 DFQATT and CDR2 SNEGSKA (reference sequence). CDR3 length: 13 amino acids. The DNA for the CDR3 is TGCAGTGCGGCACAGAGCTCCTACAATGAGCAGTTCTTC. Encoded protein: CSAAQSSYNEQFF.

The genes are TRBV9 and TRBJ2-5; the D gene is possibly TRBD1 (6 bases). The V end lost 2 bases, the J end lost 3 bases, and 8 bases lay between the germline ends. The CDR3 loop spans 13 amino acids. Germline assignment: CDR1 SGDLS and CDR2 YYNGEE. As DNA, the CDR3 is TGTGCCAGCAGCGTGGGACATAAAGAGACCCAGTACTTC. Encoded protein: CASSVGHKETQYF.

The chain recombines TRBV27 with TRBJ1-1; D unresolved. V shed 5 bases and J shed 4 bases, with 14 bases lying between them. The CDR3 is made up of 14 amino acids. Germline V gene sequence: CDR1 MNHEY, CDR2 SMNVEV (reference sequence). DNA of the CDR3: TGTGCCAGCAGTCTTTTCGGACCGCGCACTGAAGCTTTCTTT. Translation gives CASSLFGPRTEAFF.

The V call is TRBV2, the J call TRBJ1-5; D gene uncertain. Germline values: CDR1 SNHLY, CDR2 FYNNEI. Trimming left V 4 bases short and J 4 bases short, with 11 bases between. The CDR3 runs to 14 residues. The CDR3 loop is CASSVRDGNQPQHF. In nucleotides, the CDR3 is TGTGCCAGCAGTGTTCGTGACGGGAATCAGCCCCAGCATTTT. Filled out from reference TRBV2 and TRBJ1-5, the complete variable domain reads EPEVTQTPSHQVTQMGQEVILRCVPISNHLYFYWYRQILGQKVEFLVSFYNNEISEKSEIFDDQFSVERPDGSNFTLKIRSTKLEDSAMYFCASSVRDGNQPQHFGDGTRLSIL.

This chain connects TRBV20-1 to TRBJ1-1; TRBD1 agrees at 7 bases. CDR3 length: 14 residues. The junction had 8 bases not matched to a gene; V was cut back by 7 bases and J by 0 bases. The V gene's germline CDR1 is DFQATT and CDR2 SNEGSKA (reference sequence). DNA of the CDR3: TGCAGTGTTATCACAGGGGCCGTGAACACTGAAGCTTTCTTT. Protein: CSVITGAVNTEAFF.

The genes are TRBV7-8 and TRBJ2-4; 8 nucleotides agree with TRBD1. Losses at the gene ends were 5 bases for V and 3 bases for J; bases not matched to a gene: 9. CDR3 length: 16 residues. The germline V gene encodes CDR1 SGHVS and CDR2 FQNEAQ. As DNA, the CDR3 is TGTGCCAGCAGCGCAGCAGGGGGCGCAGTCAAAAACATTCAGTACTTC. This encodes CASSAAGGAVKNIQYF. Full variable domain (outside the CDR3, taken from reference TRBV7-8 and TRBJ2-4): GAGVSQSPRYKVAKRGQDVALRCDPISGHVSLFWYQQALGQGPEFLTYFQNEAQLDKSGLPSDRFFAERPEGSVSTLKIQRTQQEDSAVYLCASSAAGGAVKNIQYFGAGTRLSVL.

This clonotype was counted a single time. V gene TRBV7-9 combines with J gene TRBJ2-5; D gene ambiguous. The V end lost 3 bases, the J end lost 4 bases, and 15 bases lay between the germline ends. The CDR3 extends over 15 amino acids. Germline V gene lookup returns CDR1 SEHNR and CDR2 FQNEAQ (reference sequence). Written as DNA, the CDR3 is TGTGCCAGCAGCTTCTACGCGAATGGCGGAGAGACCCAGTACTTC. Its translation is CASSFYANGGETQYF.